This T cell receptor (beta chain) was captured by sequencing in a study of T cells in Graves' hyperthyroidism and ophthalmopathy. Germline CDR1 SEHNR, CDR2 FQNEAQ (reference sequence). The V segment lost 5 bases and the J segment 1 base; nucleotides outside the gene matches: 8. This CDR3 is 17 amino acids long. In this sample, this clonotype turned up a few times. Using RNA transcripts as the source, TCR beta CDR3 regions were amplified. When the TCR CDR3 underwent first-round RT-PCR, the HTBI primer set was used. TCRdb re-derived calls from the multiplex PCR reads in MiXCR, one entry per CDR3 protein. In the table there are hundreds of thousands of distinct CDR3 sequences, roughly 17% of which are singletons.

The sequence was obtained from a woman under 40 with Graves' hyperthyroidism. The gene calls are TRBV7-9 and TRBJ2-4, with TRBD1 identical over 10 bases. Sequenced input: blood. In nucleotides, the CDR3 is TGTGCCAGCAGCCGAGTCGGACAGGGGGTTGCCAAAAACATTCAGTACTTC. As protein: CASSRVGQGVAKNIQYF. Variable domain in full (rest from reference TRBV7-9 and TRBJ2-4): DTGVSQNPRHKITKRGQNVTFRCDPISEHNRLYWYRQTLGQGPEFLTYFQNEAQLEKSRLLSDRFSAERPKGSFSTLEIQRTEQGDSAMYLCASSRVGQGVAKNIQYFGAGTRLSVL.